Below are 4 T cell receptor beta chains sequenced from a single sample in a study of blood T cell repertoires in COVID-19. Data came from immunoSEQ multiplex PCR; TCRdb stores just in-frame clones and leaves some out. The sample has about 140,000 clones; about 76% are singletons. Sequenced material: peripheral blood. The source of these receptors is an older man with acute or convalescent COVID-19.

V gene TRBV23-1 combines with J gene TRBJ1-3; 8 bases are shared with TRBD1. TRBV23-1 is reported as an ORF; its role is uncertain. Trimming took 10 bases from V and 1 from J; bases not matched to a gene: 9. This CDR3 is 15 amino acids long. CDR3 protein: CAIPLTGGSGNTIYF. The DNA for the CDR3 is TGCGCCATCCCGCTTACAGGGGGGTCTGGAAACACCATATATTTT.

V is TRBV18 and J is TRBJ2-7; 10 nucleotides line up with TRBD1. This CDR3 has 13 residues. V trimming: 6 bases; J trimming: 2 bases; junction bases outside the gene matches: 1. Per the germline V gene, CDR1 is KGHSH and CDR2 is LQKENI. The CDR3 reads CASSGTGAYEQYF. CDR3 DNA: TGTGCCAGCTCGGGGACAGGGGCCTACGAGCAGTACTTC.

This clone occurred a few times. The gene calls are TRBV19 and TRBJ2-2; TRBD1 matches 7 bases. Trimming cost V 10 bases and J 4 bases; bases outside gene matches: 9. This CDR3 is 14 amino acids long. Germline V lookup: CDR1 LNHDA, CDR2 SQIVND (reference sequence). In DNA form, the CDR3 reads TGTGCCACCTCTACAGGGGCGGGCACCGGGGAGCTGTTTTTT. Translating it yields CATSTGAGTGELFF. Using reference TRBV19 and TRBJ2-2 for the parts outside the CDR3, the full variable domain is DGGITQSPKYLFRKEGQNVTLSCEQNLNHDAMYWYRQDPGQGLRLIYYSQIVNDFQKGDIAEGYSVSREKKESFPLTVTSAQKNPTAFYLCATSTGAGTGELFFGEGSRLTVL.

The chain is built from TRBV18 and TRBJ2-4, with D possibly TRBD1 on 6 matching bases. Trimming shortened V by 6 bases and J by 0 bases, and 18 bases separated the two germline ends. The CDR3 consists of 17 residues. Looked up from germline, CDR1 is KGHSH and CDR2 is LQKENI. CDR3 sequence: CASSPRTEIIAKNIQYF. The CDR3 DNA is TGTGCCAGCTCGCCGAGGACAGAGATAATAGCCAAAAACATTCAGTACTTC.